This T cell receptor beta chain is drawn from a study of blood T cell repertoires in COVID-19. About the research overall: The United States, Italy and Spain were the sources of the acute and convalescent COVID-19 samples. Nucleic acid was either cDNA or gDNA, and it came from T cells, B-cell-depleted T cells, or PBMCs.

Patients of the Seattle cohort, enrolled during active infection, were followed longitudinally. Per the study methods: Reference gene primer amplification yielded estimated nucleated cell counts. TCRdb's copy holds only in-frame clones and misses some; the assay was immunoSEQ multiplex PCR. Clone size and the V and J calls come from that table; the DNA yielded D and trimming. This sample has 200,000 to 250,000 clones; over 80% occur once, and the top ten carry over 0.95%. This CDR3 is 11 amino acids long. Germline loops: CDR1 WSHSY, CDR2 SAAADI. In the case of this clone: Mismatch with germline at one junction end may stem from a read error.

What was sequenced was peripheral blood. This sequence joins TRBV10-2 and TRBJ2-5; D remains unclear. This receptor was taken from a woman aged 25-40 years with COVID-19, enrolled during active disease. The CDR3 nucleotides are TGCGCCAGCAGTGAGTCAGAGAGCCAGTACTTC. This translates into CASSESESQYF.